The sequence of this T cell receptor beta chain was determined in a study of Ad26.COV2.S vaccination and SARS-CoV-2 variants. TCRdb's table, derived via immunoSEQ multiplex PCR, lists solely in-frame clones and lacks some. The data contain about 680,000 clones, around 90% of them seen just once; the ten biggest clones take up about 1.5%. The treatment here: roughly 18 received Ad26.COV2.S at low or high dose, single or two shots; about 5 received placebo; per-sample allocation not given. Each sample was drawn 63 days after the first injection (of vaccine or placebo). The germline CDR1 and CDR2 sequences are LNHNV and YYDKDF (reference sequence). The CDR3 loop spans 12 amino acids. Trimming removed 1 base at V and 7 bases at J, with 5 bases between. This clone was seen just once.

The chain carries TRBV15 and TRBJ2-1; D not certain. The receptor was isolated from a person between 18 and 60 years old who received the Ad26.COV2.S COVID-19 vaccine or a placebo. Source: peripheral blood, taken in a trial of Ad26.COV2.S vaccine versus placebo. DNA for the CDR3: TGTGCCACCAGCAGAGCCCTAAATGAGCAGTTCTTC. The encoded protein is CATSRALNEQFF.